This T cell receptor beta chain was captured in a study of cytomegalovirus exposure and HLA in healthy donors. CDR1 and CDR2 (germline): MNHEY, SMNVEV (reference sequence). The length of the CDR3 is 13 residues. V lost 2 bases, J lost 4 bases, and 2 bases stayed unmatched. Findings and caveats of the study: The authors listed approximately 160 TCR beta chains as cytomegalovirus-associated. HLA alleles were associated with some 16,000 TCR beta sequences in a later analysis at 0.05 false discovery rate. For most TCR sequences rarity was the rule, although some public TCRs occurred in many donors. Per a later analysis, HLA-associated TCR beta chains showed more clonal expansion than other, equally common TCR beta chains.

The PCR was carried out with 60 Vbeta primers and 13 Jbeta primers. Sequencing used immunoSEQ multiplex PCR; TCRdb keeps in-frame clones, though not all of them. The sample shows about 91,000 clones, about 70% of them seen only once. On this clone itself: Its target is unknown.

The TCR comes from a female donor in good health and CMV-seronegative. The chain uses TRBV27 and TRBJ2-7, with TRBD1 matching over 7 bases. Sample: PBMCs. This CDR3 reads CASSLGDSYEQYF. CDR3 DNA sequence: TGTGCCAGCAGTTTAGGGGACAGTTACGAGCAGTACTTC.